This T cell receptor beta chain was obtained from a study of T cells expressing NK-cell markers. Overall study results and limits: Also leading the CD3+CD56-NKG2C+ fraction in a few donors were these clonotypes.

UMIs were included in TCR beta cDNA generated by 5'RACE template switching. TCRdb re-called the 5' RACE reads and catalogs CDR3 proteins one per entry, DNA excluded. This repertoire includes some 600,000 distinct CDR3 sequences. The CDR3 totals 16 residues. CDR1 and CDR2 (germline): SGDLS, YYNGEE. Comments on this clonotype: Its antigen is unidentified.

The sample was blood T cells: a sorted CD56 or NKG2C T cell subset, CD4+ or CD8+ T cells, or bulk PBMC T cells (not recorded which). This receptor was identified in a man younger than 35 in good health. V is TRBV9 and J is TRBJ1-3; TCRdb calls TRBD1, which cannot be checked without DNA. The CDR3 sequence is CASSGETGVLGNTIYF.